The entry below gives a single TCR beta chain sequence along with its context. One entry per CDR3 protein, called by TCRdb with MiXCR from the RT-PCR reads. This table holds 150,000 to 200,000 distinct CDR3 sequences, about 32% found once. The entry originates in a study of patients and donors after allogeneic stem cell transplantation. The ends were cut back, 2 bases at V and 7 bases at J, with 12 bases in the middle. The CDR3 contains 14 residues. Germline V lookup: CDR1 LGHNA, CDR2 YSLEER. This clonotype was obtained from a human donor who was either an allogeneic HSCT recipient or a stem cell or donor lymphocyte infusion donor (not recorded which). It is not recorded whose cells these are; they may come from a transplant donor. Sequencing used blood, either unsorted or a sorted T cell fraction (not recorded which). V usage is TRBV4-3 and J usage is TRBJ2-1; D possibly uses TRBD1 or TRBD2 (5 bases each). The DNA of the CDR3 is TGCGCCAGCAGCCAACTTGGGGGTTGGAATGAGCAGTTCTTC. Protein sequence: CASSQLGGWNEQFF.